The 17 T cell receptor beta chains below all came from one sample that was sequenced in a study of T cell responses to AZD1222 COVID-19 vaccine. Sequenced by immunoSEQ multiplex PCR; TCRdb stores in-frame clones only, minus some. Here the sample spans tens of thousands of clones, roughly 89% being singletons. Sequences were derived from peripheral blood, sampled on day 0 of AZD1222 vaccination. The origin of the receptors is an adult in good health.

The chain links TRBV27 to TRBJ1-1; D is possibly TRBD1 (5 bases). Deletions cut 5 bases from V and 8 bases from J, with 6 bases between. CDR1 and CDR2 from the germline V gene are MNHEY and SMNVEV (reference sequence). This CDR3 region has 10 residues. CDR3 sequence: CASSPGEAFF. As DNA, the CDR3 is TGTGCCAGCAGTCCAGGGGAAGCTTTCTTT.

The CDR3 DNA follows: TGCGCCAGCAGTGAGAGTTTGTGGACAGGGGGCTGGACCGGGGAGCTGTTTTTT. This codes for CASSESLWTGGWTGELFF. The chain combines TRBV10-1 with TRBJ2-2, with 11 bases that match TRBD1. Germline CDR1 and CDR2: WNHNN and SYGVQD (reference sequence). The CDR3 is 18 residues long. V lost 2 bases, J lost 5 bases, and 10 bases stayed unmatched.

This clone appeared a single time. The chain recombines TRBV7-9 with TRBJ2-3; D gene unclear. Germline V gives CDR1 SEHNR, CDR2 FQNEAQ (reference sequence). Trimming took 2 bases from V and 1 from J, leaving 10 bases between them. The CDR3 contains 15 residues. CDR3 in amino acids: CASSLRRSGTDTQYF. As DNA, the CDR3 is TGTGCCAGCAGCTTAAGGCGAAGTGGCACAGATACGCAGTATTTT.

The rearrangement joins TRBV11-2 to TRBJ1-4; 10 nucleotides line up with TRBD1. Trimming at V came to 0 bases and at J to 4 bases, leaving 2 bases not matched to a gene. The CDR3 extends over 16 amino acids. The germline CDR1 and CDR2 sequences are SGHAT and FQNNGV. DNA of the CDR3: TGTGCCAGCAGCTTAGAGACAGGGGGCATTAATGAAAAACTGTTTTTT. Translation gives CASSLETGGINEKLFF.

The chain uses TRBV25-1 and TRBJ2-3; D gene ambiguous. CDR1 and CDR2 from the germline V gene are MGHDK and SYGVNS. Trimming removed 3 bases at V and 2 bases at J, with 6 bases between. CDR3 length equals 13 residues. CDR3 DNA sequence: TGTGCCAGCAGTGACGACTCCACAGATACGCAGTATTTT. This codes for CASSDDSTDTQYF. Full variable domain (missing parts from reference TRBV25-1 and TRBJ2-3): EADIYQTPRYLVIGTGKKITLECSQTMGHDKMYWYQQDPGMELHLIHYSYGVNSTEKGDLSSESTVSRIRTEHFPLTLESARPSHTSQYLCASSDDSTDTQYFGPGTRLTVL.

The V gene is TRBV7-9, the J gene TRBJ2-2; 7 positions match TRBD1. V was clipped by 4 bases and J by 0 bases; unmatched bases: 2. Germline-derived CDR1 and CDR2 are SEHNR and FQNEAQ (reference sequence). There are 15 residues in the CDR3. The CDR3 nucleotides read TGTGCCAGCAGCTCGACAGGGCCGAACACCGGGGAGCTGTTTTTT. Translating it yields CASSSTGPNTGELFF.

The CDR3: CASSLRGLAGTSYEQYF. In nucleotides, the CDR3 is TGTGCCAGCAGTTTACGGGGACTAGCGGGCACCTCCTACGAGCAGTACTTC. The rearrangement uses TRBV27 and TRBJ2-7, with 12 nucleotides matching TRBD2. The CDR3 runs 17 residues. The germline V gene has CDR1 MNHEY and CDR2 SMNVEV (reference sequence). J was trimmed by 0 bases and V by 2 bases; bases with no gene match: 5.

The rearrangement links TRBV28 to TRBJ1-1; TRBD1 is a possible D gene (6 bases). CDR1 MDHEN and CDR2 SYDVKM come from the germline V gene. V lost 7 bases and J lost 6, with 15 bases in between. The CDR3 extends over 13 amino acids. The CDR3 reads CASNRQGRSEAFF. Written as DNA, the CDR3 is TGTGCCAGCAACCGCCAGGGGAGGTCTGAAGCTTTCTTT.

The chain combines TRBV28 with TRBJ2-2; 7 bases agree with TRBD2. In germline, CDR1 is MDHEN, CDR2 SYDVKM. The V and J ends lost 9 bases and 6 bases, in that order; junction bases with no gene match: 25. The CDR3 consists of 19 residues. The CDR3 reads CASTDPFHLAGETAGELFF. CDR3 DNA: TGTGCCAGTACCGACCCGTTCCACCTCGCGGGAGAGACAGCCGGGGAGCTGTTTTTT.

This chain uses TRBV7-8 with TRBJ2-2; perhaps TRBD1 as D (6 bases). This CDR3 is 18 amino acids long. The V end was cut by 0 bases, the J end by 0 bases, with 14 bases between. Germline V gives CDR1 SGHVS, CDR2 FQNEAQ. The CDR3 loop reads CASSLATGRYSNTGELFF. DNA for the CDR3: TGTGCCAGCAGCTTAGCTACAGGGCGATACTCGAACACCGGGGAGCTGTTTTTT. Based on the CDR3 plus reference TRBV7-8 and TRBJ2-2, the full variable domain is GAGVSQSPRYKVAKRGQDVALRCDPISGHVSLFWYQQALGQGPEFLTYFQNEAQLDKSGLPSDRFFAERPEGSVSTLKIQRTQQEDSAVYLCASSLATGRYSNTGELFFGEGSRLTVL.

The chain recombines TRBV6-5 with TRBJ1-1, with 8 bases matching TRBD1. Germline CDR1 is MNHEY and CDR2 is SVGAGI. The CDR3 spans 13 residues. V lost 7 bases and J lost 4; bases outside the gene matches: 5. This CDR3 is CASNPTGGTEAFF. The DNA of the CDR3 is TGTGCCAGCAACCCAACAGGGGGCACTGAAGCTTTCTTT.

This rearrangement joins TRBV10-3 to TRBJ1-3, with 10 bases that match TRBD1. Per the germline V gene, CDR1 is ENHRY and CDR2 is SYGVKD. This CDR3 has 18 residues. Trimming cost V 0 bases and J 4 bases; bases outside gene matches: 9. As DNA, the CDR3 is TGTGCCATCAGTGAGTCCACCTTCGCGACAGGGGGCGGAAACACCATATATTTT. This codes for CAISESTFATGGGNTIYF.

DNA of the CDR3: TGCGCCAGCAGCCAGGAAAGGACTAGCGGGGCGCCCTTCACAGATACGCAGTATTTT. It is translated as CASSQERTSGAPFTDTQYF. The chain is built from TRBV4-1 and TRBJ2-3; 12 bases are a match to TRBD2. Germline V gives CDR1 MGHRA, CDR2 YSYEKL. The ends lost 3 bases at V and 2 bases at J; junction bases unmatched: 12. The CDR3 runs 19 residues.

CDR3 sequence (DNA): TGCGCCAGCAGCCTGGGGCAAGTAGGCTACACCTTC. Protein sequence: CASSLGQVGYTF. This chain connects TRBV5-1 to TRBJ1-2, with a possible D match to TRBD1 (5 bases). The CDR3 is 12 residues long. The germline gives CDR1 SGHRS, CDR2 YFSETQ. V lost 4 bases and J 8 bases, leaving 12 bases between the germline ends.

This chain uses TRBV5-4 with TRBJ1-1; 9 nucleotides agree with TRBD1. This CDR3 spans 15 amino acids. J gave up 0 bases and V 7 bases, and 7 bases lay outside the gene matches. CDR1 is SGHNT, CDR2 YYREEE, per germline (reference sequence). The CDR3 reads CASHGDRAMNTEAFF. CDR3 DNA: TGTGCCAGCCACGGGGACAGGGCCATGAACACTGAAGCTTTCTTT.

The chain employs TRBV18 and TRBJ2-7; D not resolved. CDR1 and CDR2 (germline): KGHSH, LQKENI. Trimming removed 5 bases from V and 0 bases from J, with 11 bases in between. This CDR3 region has 14 residues. The CDR3 DNA reads as TGTGCCAGCTCATTAAGCAGTGACTCCTACGAGCAGTACTTC. This translates into CASSLSSDSYEQYF.

The J gene is TRBJ2-5, the V gene TRBV7-8; 10 positions agree with TRBD2. The CDR3 consists of 16 residues. After removal of 0 bases from V and 5 bases from J, the junction contained 6 bases not matched to a gene. Germline V gene lookup returns CDR1 SGHVS and CDR2 FQNEAQ. The CDR3 reads CASSLAGLAGAETQYF. CDR3 nucleotides: TGTGCCAGCAGCTTAGCCGGGCTAGCGGGAGCGGAGACCCAGTACTTC.